Each of the 3 T cell receptor beta chains below was sequenced from the same sample in a study of shared clonotypes between healthy human individuals. The table came from immunoSEQ multiplex PCR; TCRdb's copy has only in-frame clones and leaves some out. Among over a million clones listed, around four fifths were seen once. The sequencing input was memory CD4+ T cells sorted from blood. The subset: CD45RA-negative fraction. Receptors originate from a man between 18 and 29 years old in good health.

The rearrangement links TRBV14 to TRBJ2-1, with 8 positions matching TRBD2. V was clipped by 6 bases and J by 8 bases; unmatched bases: 9. Germline CDR1 is SGHDN and CDR2 is FVKESK. CDR3 length: 14 residues. CDR3 sequence reads: CASRRAGVTHEQFF. The CDR3, as DNA: TGTGCCAGCAGAAGAGCGGGAGTTACGCATGAGCAGTTCTTC.

The gene calls are TRBV7-9 and TRBJ1-2, with 11 nucleotides matching TRBD1. Trimming cost V 5 bases and J 8 bases; bases outside gene matches: 16. The CDR3 length is 17 residues. CDR1 and CDR2 from the germline V gene are SEHNR and FQNEAQ (reference sequence). The CDR3 is CASSPGAGTGGLSGYTF. The DNA for the CDR3 is TGTGCCAGCAGCCCCGGAGCCGGGACAGGGGGTCTTTCGGGCTACACCTTC. The variable domain in full, completed from reference TRBV7-9 and TRBJ1-2, reads DTGVSQNPRHKITKRGQNVTFRCDPISEHNRLYWYRQTLGQGPEFLTYFQNEAQLEKSRLLSDRFSAERPKGSFSTLEIQRTEQGDSAMYLCASSPGAGTGGLSGYTFGSGTRLTVV.

The gene calls are TRBV6-5 and TRBJ2-5, with 11 bases fitting TRBD1. CDR1 MNHEY and CDR2 SVGAGI come from the germline V gene. This CDR3 contains 15 residues. V shed 2 bases and J 6 bases; nucleotides not matched to a gene: 5. The CDR3 loop reads CASSYQGQGVQTQYF. In DNA, the CDR3 is TGTGCCAGCAGTTACCAGGGACAGGGGGTGCAGACCCAGTACTTC.